The T cell receptor beta chain described here comes from a study of cytomegalovirus exposure and HLA in healthy donors. Study outcomes and limitations: According to the study, 150 to 200 TCR beta chains were cytomegalovirus-associated.

Trimming took 3 bases from V and 3 from J, leaving 11 bases between them. The CDR3 consists of 14 residues. Per the germline V gene, CDR1 is MDHEN and CDR2 is SYDVKM. Amplification used 60 Vbeta primers and 13 Jbeta primers. Here immunoSEQ multiplex PCR was the method, and the copy in TCRdb shows in-frame clones only, minus some. The profile covers approximately 130,000 clones, with 75% to 90% appearing a single time and about 6.7% taken by the ten largest. These donors counted as nominally healthy when sampled, but unrecorded immune exposures were likely. About this clone itself: Its target is unknown.

The source of this sequence is a woman between 25 and 40 years old in good health and CMV-seropositive. The gene calls are TRBV28 and TRBJ1-2; D is possibly TRBD1 (6 bases). The sequenced sample consisted of PBMCs. In DNA form, the CDR3 reads TGTGCCAGCAGTTTCAGGGGTGACGACTATGGCTACACCTTC. It yields the protein CASSFRGDDYGYTF.